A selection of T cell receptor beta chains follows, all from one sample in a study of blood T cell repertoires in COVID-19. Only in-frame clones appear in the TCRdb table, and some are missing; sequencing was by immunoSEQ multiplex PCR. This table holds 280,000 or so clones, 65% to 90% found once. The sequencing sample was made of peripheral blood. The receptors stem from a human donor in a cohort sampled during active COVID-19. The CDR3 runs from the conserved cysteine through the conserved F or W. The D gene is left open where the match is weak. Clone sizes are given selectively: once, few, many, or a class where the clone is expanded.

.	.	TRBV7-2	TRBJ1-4	CASSLHRGFSEKLFF	TGTGCCAGCAGCTTACACCGGGGTTTTAGTGAAAAACTGTTTTTT
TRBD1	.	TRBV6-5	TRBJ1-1	CASTLFGTGGTEAFF	TGTGCCAGCACCCTATTCGGGACAGGGGGTACTGAAGCTTTCTTT
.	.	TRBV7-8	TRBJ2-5	CASSPPLETQYF	TGTGCCAGCAGCCCCCCTCTAGAGACCCAGTACTTC
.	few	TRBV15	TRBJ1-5	CATSRAGPYQPQHF	TGTGCCACCAGCAGGGCAGGGCCCTATCAGCCCCAGCATTTT
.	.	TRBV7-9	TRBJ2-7	CASSFKGGSFSGTPYEQYF	TGTGCCAGCAGCTTCAAAGGGGGCTCCTTTAGCGGGACACCCTACGAGCAGTACTTC
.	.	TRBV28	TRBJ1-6	CASKLSYNSPLHF	TGTGCCAGCAAACTCTCCTATAATTCACCCCTCCACTTT
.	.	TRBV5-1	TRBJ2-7	CASSTRVRSYYEQYF	TGCGCCAGCAGCACCAGGGTGAGAAGTTACTACGAGCAGTACTTC
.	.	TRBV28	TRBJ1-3	CASSSGGTGNTIYF	TGTGCCAGCAGTTCGGGGGGCACTGGAAACACCATATATTTT
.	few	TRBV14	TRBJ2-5	CASSQYGTQYF	TGTGCCAGCAGCCAATACGGGACCCAGTACTTC
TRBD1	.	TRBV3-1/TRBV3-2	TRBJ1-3	CARDRGLTGNTIYF	TGTGCCAGGGACAGGGGCCTAACTGGAAACACCATATATTTT
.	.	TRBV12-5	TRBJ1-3	CASGSNTGLDTIYF	TGTGCTAGTGGTTCCAATACAGGGTTAGACACCATATATTTT
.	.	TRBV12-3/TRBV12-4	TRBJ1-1	CASSSGTEAFF	TGTGCCAGCAGTTCAGGCACTGAAGCTTTCTTT
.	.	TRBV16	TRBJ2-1	CASSPTVLGYNEQFF	TGTGCCAGCAGTCCAACAGTGCTGGGCTACAATGAGCAGTTCTTC
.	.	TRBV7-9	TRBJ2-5	CASSLKQGARETQYF	TGTGCCAGCAGCTTAAAACAGGGCGCAAGAGAGACCCAGTACTTC
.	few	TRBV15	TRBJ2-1	CATSRDTVTLRLNEQFF	TGTGCCACCAGCAGAGATACTGTGACTCTTCGATTGAATGAGCAGTTCTTC
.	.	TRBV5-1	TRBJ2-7	CASSLEPYEQYF	TGCGCCAGCAGCTTGGAGCCCTACGAGCAGTACTTC